A single sample gave rise to the 27 T cell receptor beta chains below, sequenced in a study of patients and donors after allogeneic stem cell transplantation. TCRdb re-derived calls from the RT-PCR reads in MiXCR, one entry per CDR3 protein. Counted here are approximately 430,000 distinct CDR3 sequences, around 15% occurring once; the ten biggest clones make up around 6.8%. Material: blood, either unsorted or a sorted T cell fraction (not recorded which). All receptors come from a human donor who was either an allogeneic HSCT recipient or a stem cell or donor lymphocyte infusion donor (not recorded which). It is not recorded whose cells these are; they may come from a transplant donor.

The V gene is TRBV19, the J gene TRBJ2-7; D is ambiguous. The germline V gene encodes CDR1 LNHDA and CDR2 SQIVND (reference sequence). The CDR3 is 14 amino acids. Trimming cost V 5 bases and J 5 bases, with 16 bases left between them. CDR3: CASSAGRGTHEQYF. CDR3 bases: TGTGCCAGTAGTGCAGGACGAGGCACCCACGAGCAGTACTTC.

This clonotype was counted between two and nine times. The chain uses TRBV7-3 and TRBJ1-5; D perhaps matches TRBD1 (5 bases). Trimming removed 5 bases at V and 4 bases at J, with 9 bases between. Germline V gives CDR1 SGHTA, CDR2 FQGTGA. The CDR3 contains 13 residues. As DNA, the CDR3 is TGTGCCAGCAGCCCAGGGTGGAATCAGCCCCAGCATTTT. As protein: CASSPGWNQPQHF.

This chain uses TRBV25-1 with TRBJ1-1; D is uncertain. CDR3 length: 13 residues. Germline V gene data show CDR1 as MGHDK and CDR2 as SYGVNS. Trimming took 5 bases from V and 4 from J, leaving 11 bases between them. This CDR3 is CASSYQAFTEAFF. The CDR3 DNA follows: TGTGCCAGCAGTTACCAGGCCTTCACTGAAGCTTTCTTT.

This clonotype appeared once. V usage is TRBV18 and J usage is TRBJ1-2; D uncertain. Germline V gene data show CDR1 as KGHSH and CDR2 as LQKENI. CDR3 size: 13 residues. Trimming pared 0 bases from V and 8 bases from J, leaving 10 bases between. CDR3 region: CASSPPSGHGYTF. The CDR3 nucleotides are TGTGCCAGCTCACCACCGAGCGGGCACGGCTACACCTTC.

V and J are TRBV4-3 and TRBJ2-3; TRBD1 matches at 7 bases. The germline gives CDR1 LGHNA, CDR2 YSLEER. The CDR3 spans 15 residues. The trim removed 1 base at V and 4 bases at J, leaving 5 bases unmatched. CDR3 DNA: TGCGCCAGCAGCCAAGTTCTCAGGGGGTCAGATACGCAGTATTTT. Residues: CASSQVLRGSDTQYF.

This clonotype occurred a few times. The chain combines TRBV4-3 with TRBJ2-7; 7 bases align to TRBD1. The CDR3 runs 15 residues. Germline V gene lookup returns CDR1 LGHNA and CDR2 YSLEER. J was trimmed by 3 bases and V by 2 bases; bases with no gene match: 7. Here the CDR3 reads CASSQTRGISYEQYF. CDR3 bases: TGCGCCAGCAGCCAAACCAGGGGGATCAGCTACGAGCAGTACTTC.

The chain couples TRBV6-1 to TRBJ2-3; a possible D gene is TRBD2 (6 bases). CDR1 is MNHNS, CDR2 SASEGT, per germline. V was trimmed by 0 bases and J by 6 bases, leaving 10 bases between them. This CDR3 is built from 14 residues. In DNA form, the CDR3 reads TGTGCCAGCAGTGAAGCGGGGGGAATGGATACGCAGTATTTT. Encoded protein: CASSEAGGMDTQYF.

CDR3 region: CAWTTGLAADTQYF. The CDR3 DNA sequence: TGTGCCTGGACCACTGGACTAGCAGCGGATACGCAGTATTTT. The rearrangement joins TRBV30 to TRBJ2-3; 8 bases fit TRBD2. The CDR3 consists of 14 residues. The germline V gene encodes CDR1 GTSNPN and CDR2 SVGIG (reference sequence). The V gene end was trimmed by 4 bases and the J gene end by 6 bases; junction bases not matched to a gene: 9.

This clonotype was observed many times. This chain connects TRBV4-2 to TRBJ2-7; TRBD2 agrees at 8 bases. Per germline, CDR1 LGHNA and CDR2 YNFKEQ. The V and J ends lost 2 bases and 0 bases, in that order; junction bases with no gene match: 6. There are 16 residues in the CDR3. CDR3 DNA: TGTGCCAGCAGCCAACCAACGGGGGGGAGCTCCTACGAGCAGTACTTC. Translation: CASSQPTGGSSYEQYF.

The chain uses TRBV6-1 and TRBJ2-3; D not certain. The CDR3 has 16 residues. Germline loops: CDR1 MNHNS, CDR2 SASEGT. Trimming stripped 2 bases from V and 1 base from J, with 13 bases between. Here the CDR3 reads CASSETPFSGTDTQYF. The CDR3 DNA sequence: TGTGCCAGCAGTGAAACGCCGTTCTCTGGCACAGATACGCAGTATTTT.

The count of this clonotype is one. V usage is TRBV23-1 and J usage is TRBJ2-3, with a possible D match to TRBD2 (7 bases). TRBV23-1 is noted as an ORF with a role that remains uncertain. The V end was cut by 4 bases, the J end by 3 bases, with 14 bases between. This CDR3 spans 15 amino acids. DNA of the CDR3: TGCGCCAGCAGTCGCGGGGGCCATTGGACAGATACGCAGTATTTT. Its protein is CASSRGGHWTDTQYF.

CDR3 region: CASTPPRTGPEAFF. CDR3 coding DNA: TGTGCCAGCACCCCCCCGCGGACAGGCCCTGAAGCTTTCTTT. The chain carries TRBV7-9 and TRBJ1-1, with 7 nucleotides matching TRBD1. V trimming: 7 bases; J trimming: 6 bases; junction bases outside the gene matches: 11. This CDR3 is 14 amino acids long. Germline loops: CDR1 SEHNR, CDR2 FQNEAQ (reference sequence).

The chain combines TRBV24-1 with TRBJ2-1; D remains unclear. The CDR3 extends over 13 amino acids. The V gene's germline CDR1 is KGHDR and CDR2 SFDVKD. Trimming shortened V by 2 bases and J by 7 bases, and 8 bases separated the two germline ends. CDR3 DNA: TGTGCCACCAGTGATTCGAACTGGAATGAGCAGTTCTTC. The encoded protein is CATSDSNWNEQFF.

The chain is built from TRBV7-9 and TRBJ2-1, with 7 bases lining up with TRBD2. This CDR3 has 15 residues. V lost 5 bases to trimming and J lost 8 bases; unmatched junction nucleotides: 12. Per germline, CDR1 SEHNR and CDR2 FQNEAQ (reference sequence). The CDR3 DNA is TGTGCCAGCAGCCCCCGGGAGGCCTCCTGGGATGAGCAGTTCTTC. This gives the protein CASSPREASWDEQFF.

The chain carries TRBV7-3 and TRBJ2-2; TRBD2 aligns across 8 bases. Germline CDR1 is SGHTA and CDR2 is FQGTGA. Trimming cost V 5 bases and J 0 bases; bases outside gene matches: 2. CDR3 length equals 15 residues. The DNA of the CDR3 is TGTGCCAGCAGCGCGACTAGCGCGAACACCGGGGAGCTGTTTTTT. It encodes CASSATSANTGELFF.

This clonotype was picked up a small number of times. The chain couples TRBV2 to TRBJ2-3; D remains unclear. CDR1 and CDR2 (germline): SNHLY, FYNNEI. There are 13 residues in the CDR3. V lost 2 bases to trimming and J lost 10 bases, with 13 bases between them. The CDR3 DNA follows: TGTGCCAGCAGTGAAAAGCCCGGCTTCTCGCAGTATTTT. Protein sequence: CASSEKPGFSQYF.

The V gene is TRBV29-1, the J gene TRBJ2-7; the D is unclear. V lost 1 base, J lost 5 bases, and 12 bases lay in between. Germline V lookup: CDR1 SQVTM, CDR2 ANQGSEA. The CDR3 has 13 residues. The CDR3 nucleotides read TGCAGCGTTGAAGTGCCTGTTCTCAACGAGCAGTACTTC. Its translation: CSVEVPVLNEQYF.

The J gene is TRBJ2-2, the V gene TRBV5-1; 7 bases agree with TRBD1. Germline assignment: CDR1 SGHRS and CDR2 YFSETQ. The CDR3 sequence is 15 residues long. V lost 4 bases and J lost 4; bases outside the gene matches: 7. CDR3 amino acids: CASSLEGQATGELFF. The DNA for the CDR3 is TGCGCCAGCAGCCTGGAAGGACAGGCCACCGGGGAGCTGTTTTTT.

In its sample, this clonotype was seen a few times. This chain uses TRBV6-1 with TRBJ1-6, with D possibly being TRBD1 (6 bases). This CDR3 spans 15 amino acids. Germline V gene sequence: CDR1 MNHNS, CDR2 SASEGT. V was pared by 6 bases and J by 6 bases, with 15 bases between. CDR3 region: CASRDPQGLNSPLHF. The CDR3 region has the DNA TGTGCCAGCAGGGATCCACAGGGCCTTAATTCACCCCTCCACTTT.

The table lists this clonotype with many counts. The V call is TRBV7-2, the J call TRBJ2-3, with D unclear. V gave up 2 bases and J gave up 6 bases, with 9 bases separating them. This CDR3 region has 13 residues. CDR1 and CDR2 from the germline V gene are SGHTA and FQGNSA. The CDR3 sequence is CASSLWRADTQYF. The CDR3 DNA sequence: TGTGCCAGCAGCTTATGGCGTGCGGATACGCAGTATTTT.

The V and J genes are TRBV6-2 or TRBV6-3 and TRBJ1-1; 7 bases fit TRBD1. This CDR3 has 18 residues. Germline assignment: CDR1 MNHEY and CDR2 SVGEGT. V trimming: 2 bases; J trimming: 5 bases; junction bases outside the gene matches: 17. This CDR3 is CASSYGFSRRQGRTEAFF. CDR3 DNA: TGTGCCAGCAGTTACGGATTCTCCCGTCGACAGGGAAGAACTGAAGCTTTCTTT.

This clonotype was seen a handful of times. This chain connects TRBV27 to TRBJ2-7; 7 bases map to TRBD1. Per the germline V gene, CDR1 is MNHEY and CDR2 is SMNVEV (reference sequence). CDR3 length equals 15 residues. With V trimmed by 8 bases and J by 3 bases, 13 bases remained unmatched. Written as DNA, the CDR3 is TGTGCCAGCGGCCCAGGTGTGGGACAGATCTACGAGCAGTACTTC. Translation: CASGPGVGQIYEQYF.

The chain uses TRBV12-3 or TRBV12-4 and TRBJ1-5; TRBD1 matches at 7 bases. V dropped 8 bases and J dropped 1; count of bases not matched to a gene: 11. This CDR3 comprises 16 residues. CDR3 bases: TGTGCCAGCCCTCGGAGACAGGGACGAAGCAATCAGCCCCAGCATTTT. Its protein is CASPRRQGRSNQPQHF.

This clonotype was counted at least ten times. The V gene is TRBV4-2, the J gene TRBJ1-2; unclear D gene. Per germline, CDR1 LGHNA and CDR2 YNFKEQ. This CDR3 is built from 14 residues. Trimming shortened V by 4 bases and J by 1 base, and 10 bases separated the two germline ends. This CDR3 reads CASSPNRGNYGYTF. The CDR3 bases are TGTGCCAGCAGCCCGAACCGGGGTAACTATGGCTACACCTTC.

The J gene is TRBJ2-3, the V gene TRBV4-3; 12 positions match TRBD2. The CDR3 totals 18 residues. After removal of 0 bases from V and 3 bases from J, the junction contained 7 bases not matched to a gene. Germline V gives CDR1 LGHNA, CDR2 YSLEER. The CDR3 nucleotides read TGCGCCAGCAGCCAAGATCCCCCTAGCGGGGGGGTGACAGATACGCAGTATTTT. It encodes CASSQDPPSGGVTDTQYF.

This rearrangement joins TRBV5-8 to TRBJ2-5; 10 nucleotides agree with TRBD2. The germline V gene has CDR1 SGHTS and CDR2 YDEGEE. Germline trimming cut 5 bases from V and 1 base from J; bases unmatched to any gene: 5. The CDR3 is 15 residues long. CDR3: CASRMWTSGQETQYF. DNA of the CDR3: TGTGCCAGCAGAATGTGGACTAGCGGCCAAGAGACCCAGTACTTC.

This clonotype was seen a few times. One end of the junction is discordant with germline, which a read error may explain. The chain is built from TRBV7-7 and TRBJ2-1; TRBD2 is a possible D gene (6 bases). This CDR3 region has 17 residues. Looked up from germline, CDR1 is SSHAT and CDR2 is FNYEAQ (reference sequence). The CDR3 DNA sequence: TGTGCTAGCAGTCTTCCCCACCGGGGGAGCTCCTACAATGAGCAGTTCTTC. Amino acid sequence: CASSLPHRGSSYNEQFF.